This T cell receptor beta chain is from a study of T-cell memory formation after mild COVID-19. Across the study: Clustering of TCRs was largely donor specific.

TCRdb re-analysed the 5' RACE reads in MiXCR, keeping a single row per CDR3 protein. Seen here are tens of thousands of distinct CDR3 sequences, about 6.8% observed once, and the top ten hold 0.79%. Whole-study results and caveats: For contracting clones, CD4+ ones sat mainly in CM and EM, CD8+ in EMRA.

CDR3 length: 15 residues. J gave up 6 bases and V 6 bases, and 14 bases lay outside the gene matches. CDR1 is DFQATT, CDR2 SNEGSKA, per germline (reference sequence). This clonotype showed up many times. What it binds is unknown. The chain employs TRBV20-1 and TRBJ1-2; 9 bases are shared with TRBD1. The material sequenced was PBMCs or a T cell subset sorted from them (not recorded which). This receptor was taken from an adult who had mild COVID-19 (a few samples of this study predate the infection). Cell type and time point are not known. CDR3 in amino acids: CSARHRGRAVDGYTF. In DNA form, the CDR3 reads TGCAGTGCCCGCCACAGGGGGCGTGCCGTTGATGGCTACACCTTC.